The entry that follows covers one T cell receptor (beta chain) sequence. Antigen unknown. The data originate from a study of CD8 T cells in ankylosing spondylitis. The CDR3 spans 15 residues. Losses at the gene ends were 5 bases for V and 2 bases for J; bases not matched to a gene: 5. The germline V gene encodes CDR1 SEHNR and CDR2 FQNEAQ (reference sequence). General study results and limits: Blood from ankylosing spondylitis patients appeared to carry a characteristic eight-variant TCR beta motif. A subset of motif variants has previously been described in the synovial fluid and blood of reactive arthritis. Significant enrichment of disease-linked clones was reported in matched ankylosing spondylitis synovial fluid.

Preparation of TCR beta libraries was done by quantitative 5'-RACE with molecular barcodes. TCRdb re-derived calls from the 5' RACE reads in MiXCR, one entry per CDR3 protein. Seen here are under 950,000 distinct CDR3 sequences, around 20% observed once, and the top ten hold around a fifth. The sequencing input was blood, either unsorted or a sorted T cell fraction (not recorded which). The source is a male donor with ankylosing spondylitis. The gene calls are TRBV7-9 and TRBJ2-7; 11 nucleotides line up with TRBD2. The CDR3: CASSTGTSGPYEQYF. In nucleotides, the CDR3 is TGTGCCAGCAGCACCGGGACTAGCGGTCCCTACGAGCAGTACTTC.